The rows below give T cell receptor beta chains drawn from one sample of a study of CD8 T cells in ankylosing spondylitis. MiXCR, applied by TCRdb to the 5' RACE reads, yields one record per CDR3 protein. Of 200,000 to 300,000 distinct CDR3 sequences in the sample, about 10% were seen once. Input material: blood, either unsorted or a sorted T cell fraction (not recorded which). Every receptor here comes from a male donor with ankylosing spondylitis or in good health (not recorded which). Each CDR3 is given without its conserved first and last residue. The order of the fields is V gene, J gene, CDR3 length, CDR3 protein.

TRBV15	TRBJ1-5	13	ATSRDGDSNQPQH
TRBV3-1	TRBJ2-5	12	ASSQGISQETQY
TRBV6-1	TRBJ2-7	14	ASSVTGTGGIYEQY
TRBV12-3/TRBV12-4	TRBJ2-7	11	ASSPRDDGEQY
TRBV11-2	TRBJ1-2	11	ASSLGPERGYT
TRBV27	TRBJ1-1	11	ASRIPGHSEAF
TRBV7-2	TRBJ2-3	16	ASSLAGTALGVGNTQY
TRBV20-1	TRBJ1-1	11	SAPGALNTEAF
TRBV5-1	TRBJ2-1	11	ASSLAQANEQF
TRBV6-1	TRBJ2-2	12	ASRPDPNTGELF
TRBV5-1	TRBJ2-7	13	ASSLGGIGAYEQY
TRBV5-4	TRBJ2-1	13	ASSLDSGPYNEQF
TRBV29-1	TRBJ1-6	14	SVSSDRGSYNSPLH
TRBV12-3/TRBV12-4	TRBJ2-1	13	ASSFLGGAYNEQF
TRBV20-1	TRBJ1-2	11	SATGQGPAGYT
TRBV7-6	TRBJ1-2	10	ASSDRLSGYT
TRBV3-1	TRBJ2-7	12	ASSPGTDGYEQY
TRBV20-1	TRBJ2-3	13	CARDGLAGIRTQY
TRBV27	TRBJ2-7	13	ASSLGTGGWGEQY
TRBV7-9	TRBJ2-3	14	ASSLSPTGNTDTQY
TRBV5-1	TRBJ2-3	14	ASSLESGLSTDTQY
TRBV5-1	TRBJ2-7	13	ASSPTGGTTYEQY
TRBV18	TRBJ2-1	13	ASSPYGLAGAAQF
TRBV6-6	TRBJ1-4	12	ASSYYQRNEKLF
TRBV20-1	TRBJ1-3	11	SARGGSGNTIY
TRBV5-6	TRBJ2-7	14	ASSLKTSGSSYEQY
TRBV2	TRBJ2-1	12	ASTKVNPYNEQF
TRBV5-1	TRBJ2-1	15	ASSSDSGGRRYNEQF
TRBV6-1	TRBJ2-7	12	ASELFRESYEQY
TRBV29-1	TRBJ2-5	8	SPSQETQY
TRBV7-9	TRBJ2-5	13	ASSPAGEIQETQY
TRBV28	TRBJ2-7	14	ASSFRGQEFSYEQY
TRBV20-1	TRBJ2-5	13	SATERGLVWETQY
TRBV13	TRBJ2-3	12	ASSPGLAKDTQY
TRBV20-1	TRBJ2-3	13	SARRLAGGTDTQY
TRBV7-3	TRBJ2-1	11	ASSLLLFSEQF
TRBV20-1	TRBJ1-2	11	SARYGGNYGYT
TRBV29-1	TRBJ2-1	11	SKTWGSYNEQF
TRBV7-9	TRBJ2-3	11	ASNIGDTDTQY